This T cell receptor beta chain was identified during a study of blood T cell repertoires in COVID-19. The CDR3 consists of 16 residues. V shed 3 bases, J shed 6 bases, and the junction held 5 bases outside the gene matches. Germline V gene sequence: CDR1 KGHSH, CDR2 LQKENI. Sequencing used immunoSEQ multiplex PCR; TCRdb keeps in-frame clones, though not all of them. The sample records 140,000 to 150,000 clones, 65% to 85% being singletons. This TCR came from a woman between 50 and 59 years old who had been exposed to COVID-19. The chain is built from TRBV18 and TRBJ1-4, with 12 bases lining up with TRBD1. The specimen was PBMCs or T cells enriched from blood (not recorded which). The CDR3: CASSPAGTGGHEKLFF. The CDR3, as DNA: TGTGCCAGCTCACCGGCCGGGACAGGGGGCCATGAAAAACTGTTTTTT.